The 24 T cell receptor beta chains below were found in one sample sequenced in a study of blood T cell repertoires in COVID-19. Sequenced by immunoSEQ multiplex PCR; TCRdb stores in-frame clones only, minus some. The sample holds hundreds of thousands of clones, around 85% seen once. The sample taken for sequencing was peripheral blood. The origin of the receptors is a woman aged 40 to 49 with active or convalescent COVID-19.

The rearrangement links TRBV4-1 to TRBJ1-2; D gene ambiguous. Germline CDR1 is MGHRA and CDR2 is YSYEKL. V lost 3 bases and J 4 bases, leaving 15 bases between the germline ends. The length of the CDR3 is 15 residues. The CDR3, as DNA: TGCGCCAGCAGCCAGGAGGCCGCGGTGGTCTATGGCTACACCTTC. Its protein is CASSQEAAVVYGYTF.

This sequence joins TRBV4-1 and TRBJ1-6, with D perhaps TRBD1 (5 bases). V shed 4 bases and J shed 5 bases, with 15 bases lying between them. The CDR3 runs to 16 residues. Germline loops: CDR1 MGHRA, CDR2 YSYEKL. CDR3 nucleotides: TGCGCCAGCAGCCCGGGACTCTTACGAGATAATTCACCCCTCCACTTT. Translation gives CASSPGLLRDNSPLHF.

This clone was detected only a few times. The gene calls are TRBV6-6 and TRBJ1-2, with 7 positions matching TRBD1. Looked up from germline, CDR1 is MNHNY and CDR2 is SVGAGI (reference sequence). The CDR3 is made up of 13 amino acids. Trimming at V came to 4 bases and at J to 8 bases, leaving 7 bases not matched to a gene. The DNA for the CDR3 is TGTGCCAGCAGTTCGCGGACAGGAGGCGGCTACACCTTC. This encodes CASSSRTGGGYTF.

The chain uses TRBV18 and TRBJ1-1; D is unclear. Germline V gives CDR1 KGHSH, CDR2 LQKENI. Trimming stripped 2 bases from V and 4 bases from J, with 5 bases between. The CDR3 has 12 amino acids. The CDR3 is CASSPGLTEAFF. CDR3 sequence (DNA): TGTGCCAGCTCACCAGGGCTCACTGAAGCTTTCTTT.

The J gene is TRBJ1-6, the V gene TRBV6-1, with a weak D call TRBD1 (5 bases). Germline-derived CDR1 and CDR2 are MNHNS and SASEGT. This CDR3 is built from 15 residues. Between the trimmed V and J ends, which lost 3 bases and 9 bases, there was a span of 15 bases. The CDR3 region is CASSEMTATGSPLHF. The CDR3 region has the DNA TGTGCCAGCAGTGAGATGACAGCGACTGGTTCACCCCTCCACTTT.

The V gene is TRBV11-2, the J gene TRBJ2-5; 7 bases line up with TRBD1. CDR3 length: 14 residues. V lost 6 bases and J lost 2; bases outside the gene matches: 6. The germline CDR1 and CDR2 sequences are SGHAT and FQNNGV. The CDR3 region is CASSLPGQQETQYF. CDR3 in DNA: TGTGCCAGCAGTTTACCGGGACAGCAAGAGACCCAGTACTTC.

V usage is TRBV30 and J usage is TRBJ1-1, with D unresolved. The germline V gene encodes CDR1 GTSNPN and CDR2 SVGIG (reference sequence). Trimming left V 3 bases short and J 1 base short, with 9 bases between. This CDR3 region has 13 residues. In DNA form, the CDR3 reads TGTGCCTGGAGAGGAGATTCGAACACTGAAGCTTTCTTT. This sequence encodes CAWRGDSNTEAFF.

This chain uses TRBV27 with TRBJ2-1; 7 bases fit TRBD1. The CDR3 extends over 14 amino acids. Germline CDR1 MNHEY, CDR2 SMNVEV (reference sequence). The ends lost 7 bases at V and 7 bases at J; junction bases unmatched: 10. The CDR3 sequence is CASKRGTAWNEQFF. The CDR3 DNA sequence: TGTGCCAGCAAACGTGGGACAGCCTGGAATGAGCAGTTCTTC.

CDR3 sequence reads: CASSLGQDSYNEQFF. The CDR3 DNA reads TGTGCCAGCAGCTTAGGCCAGGACTCCTACAATGAGCAGTTCTTC. This sequence joins TRBV7-9 and TRBJ2-1; unclear D gene. The CDR3 has 15 amino acids. V lost 1 base and J 0 bases, leaving 7 bases between the germline ends. Germline assignment: CDR1 SEHNR and CDR2 FQNEAQ (reference sequence).

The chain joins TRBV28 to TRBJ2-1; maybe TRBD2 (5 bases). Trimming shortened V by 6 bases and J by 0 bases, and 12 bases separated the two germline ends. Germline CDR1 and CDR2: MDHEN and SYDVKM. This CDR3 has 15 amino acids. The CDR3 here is CASSARAFSYNEQFF. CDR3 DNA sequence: TGTGCCAGCAGCGCGAGGGCGTTCTCCTACAATGAGCAGTTCTTC. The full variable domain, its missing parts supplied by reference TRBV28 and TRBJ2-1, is DVKVTQSSRYLVKRTGEKVFLECVQDMDHENMFWYRQDPGLGLRLIYFSYDVKMKEKGDIPEGYSVSREKKERFSLILESASTNQTSMYLCASSARAFSYNEQFFGPGTRLTVL.

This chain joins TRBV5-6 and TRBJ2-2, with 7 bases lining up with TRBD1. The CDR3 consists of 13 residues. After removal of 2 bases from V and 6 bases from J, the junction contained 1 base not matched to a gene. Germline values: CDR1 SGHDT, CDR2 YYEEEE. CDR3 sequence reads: CASSFDRAGELFF. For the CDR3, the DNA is TGTGCCAGCAGCTTCGACAGGGCCGGGGAGCTGTTTTTT.

The CDR3 loop is CATSDGAFSGNTIYF. CDR3 in DNA: TGTGCCACCAGTGATGGGGCCTTTTCTGGAAACACCATATATTTT. The V call is TRBV24-1, the J call TRBJ1-3, with D maybe TRBD1 (5 bases). The CDR3 sequence is 15 residues long. Deletions cut 3 bases from V and 1 base from J, with 9 bases between. In germline, CDR1 is KGHDR, CDR2 SFDVKD.

The CDR3 is CASSWRGGVNYGYTF. CDR3 coding DNA: TGTGCCAGCAGCTGGCGGGGGGGCGTGAACTATGGCTACACCTTC. J is TRBJ1-2 and V is TRBV5-4, with a tentative D call TRBD1 (6 bases). V was clipped by 3 bases and J by 2 bases, with 14 bases between them. CDR1 is SGHNT, CDR2 YYREEE, per germline (reference sequence). CDR3 length: 15 amino acids. Complete variable domain (other parts from reference TRBV5-4 and TRBJ1-2): ETGVTQSPTHLIKTRGQQVTLRCSSQSGHNTVSWYQQALGQGPQFIFQYYREEENGRGNFPPRFSGLQFPNYSSELNVNALELDDSALYLCASSWRGGVNYGYTFGSGTRLTVV.

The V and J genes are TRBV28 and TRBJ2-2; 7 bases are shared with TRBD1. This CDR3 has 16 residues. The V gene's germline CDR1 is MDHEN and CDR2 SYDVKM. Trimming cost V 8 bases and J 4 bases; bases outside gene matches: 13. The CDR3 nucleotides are TGTGCCAGCGGAACACAGGGGCGCCGTATCACCGGGGAGCTGTTTTTT. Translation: CASGTQGRRITGELFF.

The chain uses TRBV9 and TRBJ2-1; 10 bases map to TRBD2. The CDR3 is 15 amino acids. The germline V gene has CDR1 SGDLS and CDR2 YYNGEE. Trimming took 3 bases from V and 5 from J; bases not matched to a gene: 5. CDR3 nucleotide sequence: TGTGCCAGCAGCGCCGGCAGCGGGGGGGACAATGAGCAGTTCTTC. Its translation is CASSAGSGGDNEQFF.

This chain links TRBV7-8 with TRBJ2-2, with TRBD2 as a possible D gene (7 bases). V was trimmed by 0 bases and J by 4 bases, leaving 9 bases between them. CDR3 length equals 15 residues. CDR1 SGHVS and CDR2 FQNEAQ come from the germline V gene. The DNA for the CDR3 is TGTGCCAGCAGCTTAGCGGGGGGGCCCACCGGGGAGCTGTTTTTT. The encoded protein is CASSLAGGPTGELFF.

DNA for the CDR3: TGTGCCAGCCGGGCAGGGGGCAATGAAAAACTGTTTTTT. Amino acid sequence: CASRAGGNEKLFF. The chain couples TRBV11-2 to TRBJ1-4; 8 bases align to TRBD1. CDR3 length: 13 amino acids. Germline values: CDR1 SGHAT, CDR2 FQNNGV. The junction had 4 bases not matched to a gene; V was cut back by 8 bases and J by 5 bases.

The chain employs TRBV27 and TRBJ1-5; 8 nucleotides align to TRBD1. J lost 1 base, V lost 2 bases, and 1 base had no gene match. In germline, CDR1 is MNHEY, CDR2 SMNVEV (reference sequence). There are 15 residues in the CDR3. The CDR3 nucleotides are TGTGCCAGCAGTTTACACAGGGGGAGCAATCAGCCCCAGCATTTT. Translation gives CASSLHRGSNQPQHF.

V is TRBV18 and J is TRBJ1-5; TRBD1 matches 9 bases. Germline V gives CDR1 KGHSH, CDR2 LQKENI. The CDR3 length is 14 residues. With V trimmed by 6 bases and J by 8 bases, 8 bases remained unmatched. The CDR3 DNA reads TGTGCCAGCTCCCCCGGGACAGGGAAGGAGCCCCAGCATTTT. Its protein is CASSPGTGKEPQHF. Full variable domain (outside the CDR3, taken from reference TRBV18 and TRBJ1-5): NAGVMQNPRHLVRRRGQEARLRCSPMKGHSHVYWYRQLPEEGLKFMVYLQKENIIDESGMPKERFSAEFPKEGPSILRIQQVVRGDSAAYFCASSPGTGKEPQHFGDGTRLSIL.

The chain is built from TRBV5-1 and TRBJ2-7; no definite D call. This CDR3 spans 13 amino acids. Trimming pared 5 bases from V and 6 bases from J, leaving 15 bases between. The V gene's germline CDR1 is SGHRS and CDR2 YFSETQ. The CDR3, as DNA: TGCGCCAGCAGGTTTGGGTCTCAGCGCGAGCAGTACTTC. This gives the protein CASRFGSQREQYF.

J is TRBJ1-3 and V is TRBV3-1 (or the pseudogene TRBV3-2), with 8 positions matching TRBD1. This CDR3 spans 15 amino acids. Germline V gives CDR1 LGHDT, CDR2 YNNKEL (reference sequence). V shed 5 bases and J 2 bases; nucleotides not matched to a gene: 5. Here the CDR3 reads CASSFQGAAGNTIYF. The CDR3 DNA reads TGTGCCAGCAGCTTTCAGGGGGCGGCTGGAAACACCATATATTTT.

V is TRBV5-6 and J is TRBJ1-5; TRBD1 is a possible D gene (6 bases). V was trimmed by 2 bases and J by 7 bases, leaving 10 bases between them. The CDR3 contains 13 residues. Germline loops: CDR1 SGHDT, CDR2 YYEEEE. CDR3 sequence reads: CASSFTGQQPQHF. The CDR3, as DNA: TGTGCCAGCAGCTTTACAGGGCAGCAGCCCCAGCATTTT.

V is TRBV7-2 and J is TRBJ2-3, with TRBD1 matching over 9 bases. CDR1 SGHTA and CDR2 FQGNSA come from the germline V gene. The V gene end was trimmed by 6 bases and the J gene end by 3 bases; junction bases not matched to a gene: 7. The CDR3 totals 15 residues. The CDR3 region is CASSPDRGYTDTQYF. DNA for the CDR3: TGTGCCAGCAGTCCCGACAGGGGGTATACAGATACGCAGTATTTT. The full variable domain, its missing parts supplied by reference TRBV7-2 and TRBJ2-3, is GAGVSQSPSNKVTEKGKDVELRCDPISGHTALYWYRQSLGQGLEFLIYFQGNSAPDKSGLPSDRFSAERTGGSVSTLTIQRTQQEDSAVYLCASSPDRGYTDTQYFGPGTRLTVL.

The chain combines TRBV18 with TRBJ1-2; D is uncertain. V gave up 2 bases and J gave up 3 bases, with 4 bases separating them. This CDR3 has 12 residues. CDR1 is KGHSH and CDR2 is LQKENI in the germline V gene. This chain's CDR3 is CASSPTDYGYTF. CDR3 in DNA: TGTGCCAGCTCACCAACGGACTATGGCTACACCTTC.